Listed here are 6 T cell receptor beta chains from one sample, sequenced in a study of cytomegalovirus exposure and HLA in healthy donors. The PCR made use of 60 Vbeta and 13 Jbeta primers. TCRdb's table, derived via immunoSEQ multiplex PCR, lists solely in-frame clones and lacks some. The table lists fewer than 200,000 clones, about 81% of them singletons, with 2.2% in the top ten. The specimen was PBMCs. These receptor sequences come from a woman aged 25 to 39 in good health and CMV-seronegative.

The rearrangement uses TRBV6-1 and TRBJ2-7, with 13 bases that match TRBD2. Germline V gene lookup returns CDR1 MNHNS and CDR2 SASEGT. With V trimmed by 6 bases and J by 5 bases, 7 bases remained unmatched. This CDR3 has 15 amino acids. CDR3: CASRFGTSGINEQYF. In DNA, the CDR3 is TGTGCCAGCAGATTCGGGACTAGCGGGATCAACGAGCAGTACTTC.

The rearrangement joins TRBV7-6 to TRBJ2-1; the D gene is possibly TRBD1 (6 bases). CDR1 SGHVS and CDR2 FNYEAQ come from the germline V gene. This CDR3 contains 15 residues. The V end lost 1 base, the J end lost 7 bases, and 14 bases lay between the germline ends. CDR3 amino acids: CASSLGVGGGNEQFF. In DNA, the CDR3 is TGTGCCAGCAGCTTAGGCGTTGGGGGCGGAAATGAGCAGTTCTTC.

This clone was picked up a small number of times. The chain has TRBV14 and TRBJ1-4; 11 bases are shared with TRBD1. The CDR3 runs to 16 residues. The V segment lost 1 base and the J segment 6 bases; nucleotides outside the gene matches: 4. Germline CDR1 SGHDN, CDR2 FVKESK. The CDR3 bases are TGTGCCAGCAGCCAAGGTTGGGACAGGGGGTATGAAAAACTGTTTTTT. This sequence encodes CASSQGWDRGYEKLFF. Together with reference TRBV14 and TRBJ1-4, the CDR3 gives the full variable domain: EAGVTQFPSHSVIEKGQTVTLRCDPISGHDNLYWYRRVMGKEIKFLLHFVKESKQDESGMPNNRFLAERTGGTYSTLKVQPAELEDSGVYFCASSQGWDRGYEKLFFGSGTQLSVL.

The chain uses TRBV7-2 and TRBJ2-2, with D possibly being TRBD1 (6 bases). This CDR3 spans 19 amino acids. From germline, CDR1 is SGHTA and CDR2 FQGNSA. With 1 base removed from V and 7 bases from J, the gap between germline ends came to 25 bases. DNA for the CDR3: TGTGCCAGCAGCTTAGACCGGCCAACGGGACAAAGCATCCGCGGGGAGCTGTTTTTT. Amino acids: CASSLDRPTGQSIRGELFF.

The chain employs TRBV7-8 and TRBJ2-7; D may be TRBD2 (6 bases). Looked up from germline, CDR1 is SGHVS and CDR2 is FQNEAQ. The V gene lost 2 bases and the J gene lost 5 bases, with 19 bases spanning the gap. CDR3 length equals 16 residues. The CDR3 spells CASSLYNGRAADEQYF. The CDR3 DNA sequence: TGTGCCAGCAGCTTATATAACGGGAGAGCAGCCGACGAGCAGTACTTC.

The chain combines TRBV6-6 with TRBJ1-2, with TRBD1 matching over 10 bases. V shed 6 bases and J 8 bases; nucleotides not matched to a gene: 9. The CDR3 runs 14 residues. The V gene's germline CDR1 is MNHNY and CDR2 SVGAGI (reference sequence). DNA for the CDR3: TGTGCCAGCAGCCCGACAGGGGGCGCCGGCGGCTACACCTTC. Translating gives CASSPTGGAGGYTF.